The 31 T cell receptor beta chains presented below share a single source sample, sequenced in a study of lymphopenia after photon versus proton radiotherapy. Repertoires were generated with immunoSEQ multiplex PCR, while TCRdb's copy carries only in-frame clones and drops some. The repertoire holds roughly 4,800 clones, with 70% to 90% as singletons. The input for sequencing was peripheral blood, taken from a patient treated with photon-based radiotherapy. These receptors were taken from a man aged 30 to 39 with gastric cancer.

The chain employs TRBV7-2 and TRBJ2-5; 13 nucleotides align to TRBD2. CDR1 and CDR2 from the germline V gene are SGHTA and FQGNSA. The CDR3 is 15 residues long. V was clipped by 2 bases and J by 5 bases; unmatched bases: 2. The CDR3 region is CASSLPGLAGETQYF. CDR3 coding DNA: TGTGCCAGCAGCTTACCGGGACTAGCGGGGGAGACCCAGTACTTC.

The J gene is TRBJ2-5, the V gene TRBV19; 10 bases line up with TRBD1. Germline V gene lookup returns CDR1 LNHDA and CDR2 SQIVND (reference sequence). CDR3 length equals 14 residues. Germline trimming cut 8 bases from V and 2 bases from J; bases unmatched to any gene: 5. This chain's CDR3 is CASSDRGRQETQYF. CDR3 bases: TGTGCCAGTTCAGACAGGGGGCGACAAGAGACCCAGTACTTC. Full variable domain (remainder filled in from reference TRBV19 and TRBJ2-5): DGGITQSPKYLFRKEGQNVTLSCEQNLNHDAMYWYRQDPGQGLRLIYYSQIVNDFQKGDIAEGYSVSREKKESFPLTVTSAQKNPTAFYLCASSDRGRQETQYFGPGTRLLVL.

The V call is TRBV5-1, the J call TRBJ2-1; 10 bases are shared with TRBD1. The trim removed 4 bases at V and 1 base at J, leaving 8 bases unmatched. Germline lookup yields CDR1 SGHRS and CDR2 YFSETQ. The CDR3 is 17 amino acids. CDR3 region: CASSPFLGQGSYNEQFF. CDR3 DNA sequence: TGCGCCAGCAGCCCCTTTTTGGGACAGGGGTCCTACAATGAGCAGTTCTTC. The full variable domain, with the rest looked up from reference TRBV5-1 and TRBJ2-1, is KAGVTQTPRYLIKTRGQQVTLSCSPISGHRSVSWYQQTPGQGLQFLFEYFSETQRNKGNFPGRFSGRQFSNSRSEMNVSTLELGDSALYLCASSPFLGQGSYNEQFFGPGTRLTVL.

The rearrangement uses TRBV7-9 and TRBJ1-4, with D possibly TRBD1 on 5 matching bases. The CDR3 covers 15 residues. Germline lookup yields CDR1 SEHNR and CDR2 FQNEAQ (reference sequence). Trimming shortened V by 5 bases and J by 13 bases, and 23 bases separated the two germline ends. The DNA of the CDR3 is TGTGCCAGCAGCCCAAGCCAGAATCAGGGTTTTGGACTGTTTTTT. The encoded protein is CASSPSQNQGFGLFF.

The CDR3, as DNA: TGCGCCAGCAGCCTCACGGGACAGGCCCTCTACGAGCAGTACTTC. Translated: CASSLTGQALYEQYF. This chain connects TRBV4-1 to TRBJ2-7; TRBD1 aligns across 8 bases. J was trimmed by 3 bases and V by 4 bases; bases with no gene match: 8. The CDR3 runs to 15 residues. The germline V gene has CDR1 MGHRA and CDR2 YSYEKL.

V and J are TRBV11-2 and TRBJ2-1, with TRBD2 matching over 7 bases. This CDR3 has 14 amino acids. The junction had 8 bases not matched to a gene; V was cut back by 4 bases and J by 8 bases. CDR1 and CDR2 (germline): SGHAT, FQNNGV. The DNA for the CDR3 is TGTGCCAGCAGCTCAGAGACTAGCTGGGATGAGCAGTTCTTC. Protein sequence: CASSSETSWDEQFF.

This clone showed up just a few times. The chain uses TRBV7-9 and TRBJ1-6; maybe TRBD1 (5 bases). Germline V gene sequence: CDR1 SEHNR, CDR2 FQNEAQ (reference sequence). The germline V and J ends were trimmed by 3 bases and 5 bases, with 5 bases remaining between them. CDR3 size: 13 residues. The CDR3 is CASSLTDNSPLHF. Written as DNA, the CDR3 is TGTGCCAGCAGCTTGACAGATAATTCACCCCTCCACTTT.

The J gene is TRBJ1-4, the V gene TRBV11-2; 12 bases match TRBD1. Germline-derived CDR1 and CDR2 are SGHAT and FQNNGV. CDR3 size: 17 residues. V was clipped by 8 bases and J by 2 bases; unmatched bases: 9. CDR3 sequence reads: CASRPGQGASTNEKLFF. The CDR3 DNA is TGTGCCAGCCGGCCGGGACAGGGGGCGTCGACTAATGAAAAACTGTTTTTT.

The chain has TRBV11-3 and TRBJ2-7; a possible D gene is TRBD1 (6 bases). Germline V gene sequence: CDR1 SGHNT, CDR2 YENEEA. V lost 0 bases and J 5 bases, leaving 14 bases between the germline ends. CDR3 length: 15 amino acids. CDR3 coding DNA: TGTGCCAGCAGCTTAGATGGACATGGGGGCGACGAGCAGTACTTC. It translates to CASSLDGHGGDEQYF.

This chain connects TRBV5-4 to TRBJ2-2; 8 bases are a match to TRBD2. This CDR3 comprises 15 residues. The germline CDR1 and CDR2 sequences are SGHNT and YYREEE (reference sequence). Germline trimming cut 2 bases from V and 7 bases from J; bases unmatched to any gene: 7. The CDR3 DNA reads as TGTGCCAGCAGCTTTCTCGGGGGGGAACGCGGGGAGCTGTTTTTT. Its translation: CASSFLGGERGELFF.

As DNA, the CDR3 is TGTGCCAGCAGTTCTAGACAGGGACTTCAGCCCCAGCATTTT. It encodes CASSSRQGLQPQHF. The V call is TRBV6-9, the J call TRBJ1-5; 7 bases are shared with TRBD1. Germline V gene data show CDR1 as MNHGY and CDR2 as SVAAGI. Trimming at V came to 4 bases and at J to 6 bases, leaving 6 bases not matched to a gene. The CDR3 runs 14 residues.

Concerning this clone: A read error may account for a junction end that differs from germline. The V and J genes are TRBV7-2 and TRBJ1-2; the D gene is possibly TRBD1 (6 bases). This CDR3 has 15 residues. CDR1 is SGHTA, CDR2 FQGNSA, per germline. As DNA, the CDR3 is TGTGCCAGCAGTCAGGGGTCATCCGCTAACTATGGCTACGCCTTC. This encodes CASSQGSSANYGYAF.

This chain uses TRBV9 with TRBJ2-3; 7 nucleotides align to TRBD1. V shed 2 bases and J 1 base; nucleotides not matched to a gene: 4. CDR1 and CDR2 from the germline V gene are SGDLS and YYNGEE. The CDR3 is made up of 15 amino acids. CDR3 sequence: CASSVRDSRTDTQYF. As DNA, the CDR3 is TGTGCCAGCAGCGTTAGGGACAGCCGCACAGATACGCAGTATTTT. Full variable domain (outside the CDR3, taken from reference TRBV9 and TRBJ2-3): DSGVTQTPKHLITATGQRVTLRCSPRSGDLSVYWYQQSLDQGLQFLIQYYNGEERAKGNILERFSAQQFPDLHSELNLSSLELGDSALYFCASSVRDSRTDTQYFGPGTRLTVL.

V and J are TRBV21-1 and TRBJ1-3. TRBV21-1 is a known pseudogene. The CDR3 runs to 16 residues. As DNA, the CDR3 is TGTGCCAGCACCACTATGGGAGGGGCGGGGGGAAACACCATATATTTT. This encodes CASTTMGGAGGNTIYF.

The chain recombines TRBV28 with TRBJ2-7; D gene ambiguous. This CDR3 comprises 13 residues. The V end was cut by 6 bases, the J end by 6 bases, with 15 bases between. The V gene's germline CDR1 is MDHEN and CDR2 SYDVKM. The CDR3 loop reads CASRTPQRGEQYF. CDR3 sequence (DNA): TGTGCCAGCAGGACCCCTCAACGCGGCGAGCAGTACTTC.

The gene calls are TRBV4-1 and TRBJ2-7, with 9 bases that match TRBD2. CDR1 and CDR2 (germline): MGHRA, YSYEKL. The V gene end was trimmed by 2 bases and the J gene end by 4 bases; junction bases not matched to a gene: 15. CDR3 length: 18 residues. CDR3 region: CASSQKVGGGGASYEQYF. The CDR3, as DNA: TGCGCCAGCAGCCAAAAAGTTGGTGGCGGGGGGGCTTCATACGAGCAGTACTTC.

This clone was detected once. The chain carries TRBV9 and TRBJ2-2; D is ambiguous. The CDR3 consists of 13 residues. Germline lookup yields CDR1 SGDLS and CDR2 YYNGEE. V lost 4 bases to trimming and J lost 3 bases, with 7 bases between them. The CDR3 here is CASSPGYTGELFF. The DNA of the CDR3 is TGTGCCAGCAGCCCCGGTTACACCGGGGAGCTGTTTTTT.

The V gene is TRBV6-1, the J gene TRBJ1-2, with D uncertain. The CDR3 spans 13 residues. V gave up 4 bases and J gave up 4 bases, with 10 bases separating them. In germline, CDR1 is MNHNS, CDR2 SASEGT. Written as DNA, the CDR3 is TGTGCCAGCAGTGCGGGAGTTCGCTATGGCTACACCTTC. Translated, it gives CASSAGVRYGYTF.

The rearrangement links TRBV7-9 to TRBJ1-3; no reliable D call. CDR3 size: 15 residues. Trimming cost V 1 base and J 0 bases, with 7 bases left between them. The germline gives CDR1 SEHNR, CDR2 FQNEAQ (reference sequence). CDR3 sequence (DNA): TGTGCCAGCAGCTTAGGGCGCGGCTCTGGAAACACCATATATTTT. It is translated as CASSLGRGSGNTIYF. The full variable domain, completed using reference TRBV7-9 and TRBJ1-3, is DTGVSQNPRHKITKRGQNVTFRCDPISEHNRLYWYRQTLGQGPEFLTYFQNEAQLEKSRLLSDRFSAERPKGSFSTLEIQRTEQGDSAMYLCASSLGRGSGNTIYFGEGSWLTVV.

The chain links TRBV6-1 to TRBJ1-1; D is unclear. V dropped 8 bases and J dropped 1 base, with 11 bases sitting between them. From germline, CDR1 is MNHNS and CDR2 SASEGT. The CDR3 has 13 residues. The CDR3 loop is CASPLSTNTEAFF. As DNA, the CDR3 is TGTGCCAGCCCCTTAAGCACGAACACTGAAGCTTTCTTT.

This clone occurred a few times. This rearrangement joins TRBV2 to TRBJ2-5; D tentatively fits TRBD1 or TRBD2 (5 bases each). The CDR3 is 14 residues long. Per germline, CDR1 SNHLY and CDR2 FYNNEI. Trimming cost V 7 bases and J 5 bases, with 17 bases left between them. The CDR3 DNA reads TGTGCCAGCAAGGGGACCCCGGTGTCCGAGACCCAGTACTTC. This codes for CASKGTPVSETQYF.

The rearrangement joins TRBV6-1 to TRBJ1-2, with D unclear. The CDR3 spans 14 residues. The V end was cut by 1 base, the J end by 3 bases, with 9 bases between. Germline V lookup: CDR1 MNHNS, CDR2 SASEGT. The CDR3 nucleotides read TGTGCCAGCAGTGAAGTTAGTGGCGACTATGGCTACACCTTC. Protein: CASSEVSGDYGYTF.

This clone was observed a few times. This chain links TRBV14 with TRBJ2-7; D is unresolved. In germline, CDR1 is SGHDN, CDR2 FVKESK. Trimming removed 2 bases from V and 4 bases from J, with 6 bases in between. The CDR3 loop spans 12 amino acids. The CDR3 coding sequence is TGTGCCAGCAGCCAAAGAGCGTACGAGCAGTACTTC. Amino acids: CASSQRAYEQYF. The full variable domain, in which reference TRBV14 and TRBJ2-7 provide the parts outside the CDR3, is EAGVTQFPSHSVIEKGQTVTLRCDPISGHDNLYWYRRVMGKEIKFLLHFVKESKQDESGMPNNRFLAERTGGTYSTLKVQPAELEDSGVYFCASSQRAYEQYFGPGTRLTVT.

This rearrangement joins TRBV6-5 to TRBJ2-5; weak D call: TRBD2 (5 bases). The J call is doubtful: the DNA matches TRBJ2-7 better. The CDR3 is 15 amino acids. The germline CDR1 and CDR2 sequences are MNHEY and SVGAGI. DNA of the CDR3: TGTGCCAGCAGTTCGGTTGGAGGCGGATACTACGAGCAGTACTTC. Residues: CASSSVGGGYYEQYF.

The chain has TRBV5-5 and TRBJ1-5; 7 bases align to TRBD1. J gave up 7 bases and V 2 bases, and 6 bases lay outside the gene matches. Germline CDR1 and CDR2: SGHKS and YYEKEE (reference sequence). The CDR3 is made up of 14 amino acids. The CDR3 loop reads CASSLQGIGQPQHF. Written as DNA, the CDR3 is TGTGCCAGCAGCTTACAGGGGATTGGCCAGCCCCAGCATTTT.

V is TRBV18 and J is TRBJ2-5, with D perhaps matching TRBD1 (5 bases). The CDR3 has 17 amino acids. The germline CDR1 and CDR2 sequences are KGHSH and LQKENI. Trimming took 3 bases from V and 4 from J, leaving 21 bases between them. The CDR3: CASSPLKTDTLGETQYF. In DNA form, the CDR3 reads TGTGCCAGCTCACCTTTAAAAACGGACACCTTGGGAGAGACCCAGTACTTC.

The chain couples TRBV19 to TRBJ2-6, with 7 bases that match TRBD1. From germline, CDR1 is LNHDA and CDR2 SQIVND (reference sequence). Trimming took 5 bases from V and 0 from J; bases not matched to a gene: 16. CDR3 size: 20 residues. The CDR3 reads CASSFRDSLRRSSGANVLTF. In nucleotides, the CDR3 is TGTGCCAGTAGTTTTCGGGACAGCCTAAGGAGGTCCTCTGGGGCCAACGTCCTGACTTTC.

This clone appeared once. The rearrangement uses TRBV7-9 and TRBJ1-1; no reliable D call. CDR1 and CDR2 from the germline V gene are SEHNR and FQNEAQ (reference sequence). The CDR3 runs to 12 residues. Trimming cost V 6 bases and J 1 base, with 6 bases left between them. The CDR3 nucleotides read TGTGCCAGCAGTTACAGGAACACTGAAGCTTTCTTT. This gives the protein CASSYRNTEAFF.

The CDR3 DNA follows: TGTGCCAGCAGTTCGGGGCCCGCGGGGGGCACTGAAGCTTTCTTT. Its translation: CASSSGPAGGTEAFF. The V gene is TRBV28, the J gene TRBJ1-1; D is perhaps TRBD1 (5 bases). V was clipped by 4 bases and J by 4 bases, with 16 bases between them. The CDR3 consists of 15 residues. CDR1 is MDHEN, CDR2 SYDVKM, per germline.

The chain joins TRBV19 to TRBJ1-2, with a tentative D call TRBD1 (5 bases). The germline CDR1 and CDR2 sequences are LNHDA and SQIVND (reference sequence). This CDR3 is built from 14 residues. V lost 5 bases and J lost 8, with 18 bases in between. CDR3 protein: CASSPIWGKGGYTF. In nucleotides, the CDR3 is TGTGCCAGTAGTCCCATATGGGGCAAGGGCGGCTACACCTTC.

This chain joins TRBV18 and TRBJ2-3; 9 bases are shared with TRBD2. This CDR3 spans 16 amino acids. Germline CDR1 and CDR2: KGHSH and LQKENI. The V segment lost 2 bases and the J segment 5 bases; nucleotides outside the gene matches: 8. The CDR3 nucleotides read TGTGCCAGCTCACCAGGGTTAGCGGGAGCTCAAGATACGCAGTATTTT. Its protein product is CASSPGLAGAQDTQYF.